One sample yielded the 16 T cell receptor beta chains listed below, sequenced in a study of T cell responses to AZD1222 COVID-19 vaccine. Profiling relied on immunoSEQ multiplex PCR, and the TCRdb table lists in-frame clones only, not all of them. The top ten clones hold roughly 6.2% of a sample with about 100,000 clones, about 93% of them seen once. The material sequenced was peripheral blood, taken 28 days after the second AZD1222 dose. The receptors shown here come from an adult who received the AZD1222 COVID-19 vaccine.

The V and J genes are TRBV29-1 and TRBJ2-3; D is ambiguous. The CDR3 loop spans 11 amino acids. Germline V gene data show CDR1 as SQVTM and CDR2 as ANQGSEA. V dropped 3 bases and J dropped 4 bases, with 5 bases sitting between them. The chain's CDR3 is CSVDRSDTQYF. The DNA for the CDR3 is TGCAGCGTTGACAGGTCAGATACGCAGTATTTT.

V and J are TRBV5-6 and TRBJ1-5, with D perhaps TRBD1 (5 bases). Looked up from germline, CDR1 is SGHDT and CDR2 is YYEEEE. CDR3 length: 12 residues. V lost 2 bases and J lost 10, with 10 bases in between. Here the CDR3 DNA reads TGTGCCAGCAGCTTATTCGGGGGTCCCCAGCATTTT. Translating gives CASSLFGGPQHF.

J is TRBJ1-1 and V is TRBV5-1, with D possibly being TRBD1 (5 bases). This CDR3 comprises 14 residues. The germline V gene has CDR1 SGHRS and CDR2 YFSETQ. The V end lost 4 bases, the J end lost 5 bases, and 15 bases lay between the germline ends. The CDR3 DNA is TGCGCCAGCAGCGAGCCATCGGGGGGAACTGAAGCTTTCTTT. This encodes CASSEPSGGTEAFF. Supplemented by reference TRBV5-1 and TRBJ1-1, the full variable domain reads KAGVTQTPRYLIKTRGQQVTLSCSPISGHRSVSWYQQTPGQGLQFLFEYFSETQRNKGNFPGRFSGRQFSNSRSEMNVSTLELGDSALYLCASSEPSGGTEAFFGQGTRLTVV.

The chain has TRBV19 and TRBJ1-2, with D hard to call. This CDR3 comprises 16 residues. Deletions cut 7 bases from V and 0 bases from J, with 18 bases between. The V gene's germline CDR1 is LNHDA and CDR2 SQIVND (reference sequence). The CDR3 sequence: CASNNPAGGPNYGYTF. CDR3 nucleotides: TGTGCCAGTAATAATCCGGCAGGCGGTCCTAACTATGGCTACACCTTC. The whole variable domain, remainder taken from reference TRBV19 and TRBJ1-2, is DGGITQSPKYLFRKEGQNVTLSCEQNLNHDAMYWYRQDPGQGLRLIYYSQIVNDFQKGDIAEGYSVSREKKESFPLTVTSAQKNPTAFYLCASNNPAGGPNYGYTFGSGTRLTVV.

This clone was detected only once. V usage is TRBV5-4 and J usage is TRBJ2-1; D is ambiguous. V lost 6 bases and J lost 6, with 10 bases in between. In germline, CDR1 is SGHNT, CDR2 YYREEE (reference sequence). The CDR3 sequence is 12 residues long. The CDR3 DNA reads as TGTGCCAGCATCACTACATCCAATGAGCAGTTCTTC. Its translation: CASITTSNEQFF.

The chain is built from TRBV10-1 and TRBJ2-7; 7 nucleotides line up with TRBD1. Germline V CDR1 and CDR2: WNHNN, SYGVQD (reference sequence). Losses at the gene ends were 4 bases for V and 2 bases for J; bases not matched to a gene: 5. CDR3 length: 14 residues. In nucleotides, the CDR3 is TGCGCCAGCAGTGCCGGGACAGCTGCCTACGAGCAGTACTTC. This codes for CASSAGTAAYEQYF.

The rearrangement uses TRBV5-1 and TRBJ1-5; 8 bases align to TRBD1. The CDR3 is 15 amino acids. Germline loops: CDR1 SGHRS, CDR2 YFSETQ. J was trimmed by 5 bases and V by 0 bases; bases with no gene match: 4. In nucleotides, the CDR3 is TGCGCCAGCAGCTTGGGGCAGGGGGCGGATCAGCCCCAGCATTTT. Protein product: CASSLGQGADQPQHF.

J is TRBJ1-1 and V is TRBV7-2, with D unclear. Trimming took 1 base from V and 3 from J, leaving 6 bases between them. The CDR3 sequence is 13 residues long. The germline gives CDR1 SGHTA, CDR2 FQGNSA. The CDR3 DNA follows: TGTGCCAGCAGCTTAGGGTACCACACTGAAGCTTTCTTT. This translates into CASSLGYHTEAFF.

This rearrangement joins TRBV28 to TRBJ1-1; a possible D gene is TRBD1 (6 bases). The germline V gene has CDR1 MDHEN and CDR2 SYDVKM. This CDR3 region has 11 residues. V was shortened by 5 bases and J by 11 bases, with 12 bases between the two germline ends. CDR3 nucleotides: TGTGCCAGCAGTCCTAGGGGGGACGCTTTCTTT. Encoded protein: CASSPRGDAFF.

The chain combines TRBV24-1 with TRBJ1-3; the D is unclear. The CDR3 consists of 13 residues. V lost 7 bases to trimming and J lost 0 bases, with 6 bases between them. CDR1 is KGHDR, CDR2 SFDVKD, per germline. The CDR3 loop is CATRGASGNTIYF. In DNA form, the CDR3 reads TGTGCCACCAGAGGTGCCTCTGGAAACACCATATATTTT.

For the CDR3, the DNA is TGTGCCAGCAGTGGAGGCGCGAACACTGAAGCTTTCTTT. It encodes CASSGGANTEAFF. The rearrangement joins TRBV2 to TRBJ1-1; D is ambiguous. Germline values: CDR1 SNHLY, CDR2 FYNNEI. The germline V and J ends were trimmed by 4 bases and 1 base, with 7 bases remaining between them. The CDR3 contains 13 residues.

The genes are TRBV4-2 and TRBJ1-5; D unresolved. The CDR3 sequence is 15 residues long. V was shortened by 0 bases and J by 4 bases, with 10 bases between the two germline ends. CDR1 LGHNA and CDR2 YNFKEQ come from the germline V gene. CDR3 DNA sequence: TGTGCCAGCAGCCAAGAATCAGGTAGTAATCAGCCCCAGCATTTT. Its translation: CASSQESGSNQPQHF.

The gene calls are TRBV28 and TRBJ2-2; possibly TRBD1 for D (5 bases). The germline V and J ends were trimmed by 5 bases and 3 bases, with 13 bases remaining between them. The germline V gene encodes CDR1 MDHEN and CDR2 SYDVKM. The length of the CDR3 is 15 residues. CDR3 in DNA: TGTGCCAGCAGTAGGTCAGGGTCGGACACCGGGGAGCTGTTTTTT. This codes for CASSRSGSDTGELFF.

V usage is TRBV19 and J usage is TRBJ1-1; 7 bases are a match to TRBD1. V lost 5 bases and J lost 1; bases outside the gene matches: 7. Germline assignment: CDR1 LNHDA and CDR2 SQIVND (reference sequence). The CDR3 covers 15 residues. The CDR3, as DNA: TGTGCCAGTAGTGAAGCCTGGGACAGGAACACTGAAGCTTTCTTT. This sequence encodes CASSEAWDRNTEAFF.

The V call is TRBV6-5, the J call TRBJ2-2, with 9 bases that match TRBD1. The V segment lost 5 bases and the J segment 0 bases; nucleotides outside the gene matches: 1. The CDR3 has 15 amino acids. Germline V CDR1 and CDR2: MNHEY, SVGAGI. In DNA form, the CDR3 reads TGTGCCAGCAGTCGGGACAGGGCGAACACCGGGGAGCTGTTTTTT. This translates into CASSRDRANTGELFF.

This chain connects TRBV13 to TRBJ1-1; 9 bases agree with TRBD1. Germline-derived CDR1 and CDR2 are PRHDT and FYEKMQ (reference sequence). CDR3 size: 16 residues. Unmatched junction bases numbered 2, after V lost 0 bases and J lost 0 bases. CDR3 nucleotides: TGTGCCAGCAGCTTAGGGACAGGGGGTCTGAACACTGAAGCTTTCTTT. Protein product: CASSLGTGGLNTEAFF.